A selection of T cell receptor beta chains follows, all from one sample in a study of regulatory T cells in long-lasting Graves disease. TCRdb re-analysed the multiplex PCR reads in MiXCR, keeping a single row per CDR3 protein. The repertoire includes 600,000 to 800,000 distinct CDR3 sequences, 30% of them detected once, and roughly 46% sits in the top ten. The sample was peripheral blood mononuclear cells (PBMCs), taken when the disease was refractory, from a patient treated with antithyroid drugs. The receptors originated from a female donor with Graves disease. CDR3s include the opening cysteine and the closing phenylalanine or tryptophan. The D gene is left open where the match is weak. Clone size appears in some rows only: once, few, many, or a class for an expanded clone.

CDR3 length,J gene,clone size,D gene,V gene,CDR3 DNA,CDR3 protein
13,TRBJ1-2,NA,NA,TRBV5-1,TGCGCCAGCAGCTTGACGACAGGCGTGGGCTACACCTTC,CASSLTTGVGYTF
14,TRBJ2-7,few,NA,TRBV10-3,TGTGCCATCCGAAGAAAGACTATAGATCACGAGCAGTACTTC,CAIRRKTIDHEQYF
15,TRBJ1-4,NA,NA,TRBV2,TGTGCCATCAGTCAGTTGGACCGAGCTAATGAAAAACTGTTTTTT,CAISQLDRANEKLFF
14,TRBJ2-5,NA,TRBD2,TRBV20-1,TGCAGTGCTAGCCGACTAGCGGTTCAAGAGACCCAGTACTTC,CSASRLAVQETQYF
13,TRBJ1-2,NA,TRBD1,TRBV6-4,TGTGCCAGCAGTTGGGACAGGGCCTCTGGCTACACCTTC,CASSWDRASGYTF
15,TRBJ1-2,many,NA,TRBV28,TGTGCCAGCAGTTTCGGGGGCAGGGCTAACTATGGCTACACCTTC,CASSFGGRANYGYTF
15,TRBJ2-2,NA,NA,TRBV5-1,TGCGCCAGCAGCTTGGCTACATTGAACACCGGGGAGCTGTTTTTT,CASSLATLNTGELFF
14,TRBJ2-4,few,NA,TRBV2,TGTGCCAGCAGTGGGAGGGAGGCCAAAAACATTCAGTACTTC,CASSGREAKNIQYF
14,TRBJ2-1,once,NA,TRBV12-3/TRBV12-4,TGTGCCATCGGTCTGGAAGCCCGTTACAATGAGCAGTTCTTC,CAIGLEARYNEQFF
17,TRBJ1-4,many,TRBD1,TRBV13,TGTGCCAGCAGCTCAACTCGGGACAGGGGGTTAGATGAAAAACTGTTTTTT,CASSSTRDRGLDEKLFF
17,TRBJ1-1,NA,NA,TRBV6-2/TRBV6-3,TGTGCCAGCAGTTACTCGAGCAGGGTTTGGTTGAACACTGAAGCTTTCTTT,CASSYSSRVWLNTEAFF
13,TRBJ1-3,NA,NA,TRBV28,TGTGCCAGCAGCCCCCGGCCTGGAAACACCATATATTTT,CASSPRPGNTIYF
16,TRBJ1-3,few,NA,TRBV5-5,TGTGCCAGCAGCTTTACCGGGGACATCTCTGGAAACACCATATATTTT,CASSFTGDISGNTIYF
15,TRBJ2-2,NA,TRBD1,TRBV7-3,TGTGCCAGCAGCCCGGGACAGGGTCGCACCGGGGAGCTGTTTTTT,CASSPGQGRTGELFF
15,TRBJ1-2,few,NA,TRBV20-1,TGCAGTGCTAGAGCGGGGGCAGGCCCCTACTATGGCTACACCTTC,CSARAGAGPYYGYTF
15,TRBJ1-1,NA,NA,TRBV25-1,TGTGCCAGCAGTGTGGGAGGGACACTGAACACTGAAGCTTTCTTT,CASSVGGTLNTEAFF
16,TRBJ1-6,many,NA,TRBV6-1,TGTGCCAGCAGTGAAGCGATTGGGGGAAGTAATTCACCCCTCCACTTT,CASSEAIGGSNSPLHF
13,TRBJ1-1,NA,NA,TRBV3-1,TGTGCCAGCAGCCTCGACCCGTACACTGAAGCTTTCTTT,CASSLDPYTEAFF
13,TRBJ1-2,NA,NA,TRBV5-1,TGCGCCAGCAGCTTCGAGGGCCATTCAGGCTACACCTTC,CASSFEGHSGYTF
16,TRBJ1-1,NA,TRBD1,TRBV5-1,TGCGCCAGCAGCTCCAGGGACAGGGGAATGAACACTGAAGCTTTCTTT,CASSSRDRGMNTEAFF
15,TRBJ1-3,NA,NA,TRBV2,TGTGCCAGCAGTCCCAGGGTGCGCTCTGGAAACACCATATATTTT,CASSPRVRSGNTIYF
17,TRBJ1-1,few,TRBD1,TRBV7-9,TGTGCCAGCAGCTCGGACAGGGGGTTAAACATGAACACTGAAGCTTTCTTT,CASSSDRGLNMNTEAFF
12,TRBJ2-4,many,NA,TRBV2,TGTGCCAGCAGTAAACTGGAAAACATTCAGTACTTC,CASSKLENIQYF
14,TRBJ1-1,NA,TRBD1,TRBV11-2,TGTGCCAGCAGCATCCGGGACAGGGACACTGAAGCTTTCTTT,CASSIRDRDTEAFF
15,TRBJ2-4,NA,NA,TRBV6-1,TGTGCCAGCAGTGAAACCTTTGGAGCCAAAAACATTCAGTACTTC,CASSETFGAKNIQYF
16,TRBJ2-5,NA,NA,TRBV18,TGTGCCAGCTCACAACTCCCTCCGGGAAGTCAAGAGACCCAGTACTTC,CASSQLPPGSQETQYF
14,TRBJ1-2,NA,NA,TRBV7-2,TGTGCCAGCAGCACATACCGGGACGGATATGGCTACACCTTC,CASSTYRDGYGYTF
15,TRBJ1-1,few,NA,TRBV6-2/TRBV6-3,TGTGCCAGCAGTTGGGGGGAATTAGGACGCACTGAAGCTTTCTTT,CASSWGELGRTEAFF
14,TRBJ1-1,NA,TRBD1,TRBV24-1,TGTGCCACCAGTGATGCAACCGGGACAGGGCACTCTTTCTTT,CATSDATGTGHSFF
14,TRBJ2-5,NA,NA,TRBV25-1,TGTGCCAGCACCGAGCGCGTAGATGCAGAGACCCAGTACTTC,CASTERVDAETQYF
15,TRBJ1-2,many,NA,TRBV28,TGTGCCAGCAGTTCCACTAGGGGGGGAAACTATGGCTACACCTTC,CASSSTRGGNYGYTF
15,TRBJ1-2,NA,NA,TRBV6-5,TGTGCCAACAGTTACTCGATCGGGAACCCCCGGTATCAGACCTTC,CANSYSIGNPRYQTF
13,TRBJ1-1,few,NA,TRBV30,TGTGCCTGGAGTGTTCCTATGAACACTGAAGCTTTCTTT,CAWSVPMNTEAFF
13,TRBJ1-1,many,NA,TRBV2,TGTGCCAGCAGCATTCCGGGGGACACTGAAGCTTTCTTT,CASSIPGDTEAFF
17,TRBJ1-1,NA,NA,TRBV7-2,TGTGCCAGCAGCTTAGGGTCGGGTCCCGGGGGGAACACTGAAGCTTTCTTT,CASSLGSGPGGNTEAFF
14,TRBJ1-1,NA,NA,TRBV19,TGTGCCAGTAGGCTGGCAGGGATGAACACTGAAGCTTTCTTT,CASRLAGMNTEAFF
14,TRBJ1-4,few,NA,TRBV5-1,TGCGCCAGCAGCCAGGGATCGGCTAATGAAAAACTGTTTTTT,CASSQGSANEKLFF
13,TRBJ1-1,few,NA,TRBV6-1,TGTGCCAGCAGTGACCCGCCCGGTCTTGAAGCTTTCTTT,CASSDPPGLEAFF
13,TRBJ2-2,NA,NA,TRBV30,TGTGCCTGGAGTGTATCTAGCACCGGGGAGCTGTTTTTT,CAWSVSSTGELFF
17,TRBJ2-7,NA,TRBD2,TRBV28,TGTGCCAGCAAAGAGATTAGCGGGAGGAAGGTAAAAGGCGAGCAGTACTTC,CASKEISGRKVKGEQYF
15,TRBJ2-2,many,NA,TRBV11-2,TGTGCCAGCAGCTTAGGGCAGGGGTACACCGGGGAGCTGTTTTTT,CASSLGQGYTGELFF
16,TRBJ2-7,NA,TRBD2,TRBV28,TGTGCCAGCAGTTACCCCTCAGCGGGAGGGTCCCACGAGCAGTACTTC,CASSYPSAGGSHEQYF
15,TRBJ2-2,NA,TRBD2,TRBV24-1,TGTGCCACCGGGGCACTAGCGGGAGACACCGGGGAGCTGTTTTTT,CATGALAGDTGELFF
17,TRBJ1-6,NA,TRBD1,TRBV7-8,TGTGCCAGCAGCTTAGTTAAAACAACAGGGGTATGGTCACCCCTCCACTTT,CASSLVKTTGVWSPLHF
15,TRBJ1-4,few,TRBD1,TRBV5-1,TGCGCCAGCAGCCTACAGACAGGGCATAATGAAAAACTGTTTTTT,CASSLQTGHNEKLFF
15,TRBJ1-2,NA,NA,TRBV4-1,TGCGCCAGCAGCCAAGACGGGGCTCAAGGCTATGGCTACACCTTC,CASSQDGAQGYGYTF
14,TRBJ2-7,NA,NA,TRBV20-1,TGCAGTGCTAGCCTCCAGGGGATATCCTACGAGCAGTACTTC,CSASLQGISYEQYF
13,TRBJ2-7,NA,TRBD1,TRBV30,TGTGCCTGGAGTGCGGGACAGTTCTACGAGCAGTACTTC,CAWSAGQFYEQYF
14,TRBJ1-6,few,NA,TRBV19,TGTGCCAGTAGTATGCAGGGAAGGAATTCACCCCTCCACTTT,CASSMQGRNSPLHF
15,TRBJ1-6,many,NA,TRBV12-3/TRBV12-4,TGTGCCAGCAGTTTGGGGGGAAGAGGGAATTCACCCCTCCACTTT,CASSLGGRGNSPLHF
14,TRBJ2-7,many,TRBD1,TRBV11-2,TGTGCCAGCAGCGTCGGGGACAGGGGCCACGAGCAGTACTTC,CASSVGDRGHEQYF
13,TRBJ2-1,NA,NA,TRBV11-2,TGTGCCAGCAGCCAGGCCCACGGCCATGAGCAGTTCTTC,CASSQAHGHEQFF
15,TRBJ1-4,few,TRBD1,TRBV7-9,TGTGCCAGCAGCTTTACCACAGGGGTAAATGAAAAACTGTTTTTT,CASSFTTGVNEKLFF
15,TRBJ1-2,many,TRBD1,TRBV28,TGTGCCAGCAGGGGACCGGGACAGGGTTCGGCTGGCTACACCTTC,CASRGPGQGSAGYTF
14,TRBJ1-1,NA,NA,TRBV20-1,TGCAGTGCTATACTACCGACCGGTAACACTGAAGCTTTCTTT,CSAILPTGNTEAFF
13,TRBJ1-2,NA,NA,TRBV30,TGTGCCTGGACCCGGGACACCACCTATGGCTACACCTTC,CAWTRDTTYGYTF
13,TRBJ1-5,few,NA,TRBV20-1,TGCAGTGCTAGAGATCGGGCACATCAGCCCCAGCATTTT,CSARDRAHQPQHF